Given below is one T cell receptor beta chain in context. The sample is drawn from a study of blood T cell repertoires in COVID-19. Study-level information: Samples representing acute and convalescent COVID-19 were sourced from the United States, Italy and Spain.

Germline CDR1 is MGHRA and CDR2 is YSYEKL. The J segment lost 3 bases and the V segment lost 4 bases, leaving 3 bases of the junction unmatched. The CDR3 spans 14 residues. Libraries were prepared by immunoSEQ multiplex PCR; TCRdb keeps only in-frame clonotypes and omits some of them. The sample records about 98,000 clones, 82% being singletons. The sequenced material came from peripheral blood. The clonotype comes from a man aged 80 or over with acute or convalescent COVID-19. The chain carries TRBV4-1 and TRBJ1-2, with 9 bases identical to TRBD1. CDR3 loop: CASSLRDRDYGYTF. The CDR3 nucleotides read TGCGCCAGCAGCCTCCGGGACAGGGACTATGGCTACACCTTC.